This T cell receptor (beta chain) was captured in a study of cytomegalovirus exposure and HLA in healthy donors. A word on this clone: The antigen is not known.

Germline CDR1 SGHRS, CDR2 YFSETQ. The CDR3 loop spans 14 amino acids. V was shortened by 2 bases and J by 1 base, with 9 bases between the two germline ends. PCR primers comprised 60 Vbeta and 13 Jbeta primers. TCRdb's table, derived via immunoSEQ multiplex PCR, lists solely in-frame clones and lacks some. This sample carries about 140,000 clones, 70% of them seen once, and the ten largest clones take 1.5% to 2%. Findings and caveats of the study: It was assumed in the presence/absence analyses that sequencing depth was roughly uniform across donors.

The sequence derives from a woman in her twenties or thirties in good health and CMV-seronegative. This rearrangement joins TRBV5-1 to TRBJ1-2; the D gene is possibly TRBD1 (5 bases). The sequencing input was PBMCs. The CDR3 nucleotides are TGCGCCAGCAGCTTAGTAAGGGGTAACTATGGCTACACCTTC. Translating gives CASSLVRGNYGYTF.